This T cell receptor (beta chain) stems from a study of cytomegalovirus exposure and HLA in healthy donors. Study-wide results and limits: The analysis excluded some indistinguishable V segments, including TRBV6-2 and TRBV6-3.

The CDR3 totals 15 residues. Germline CDR1 SGHNT, CDR2 YENEEA. Trimming stripped 1 base from V and 0 bases from J, with 8 bases between. A note on this clone: Antigen specificity is unknown.

13 Jbeta primers and 60 Vbeta primers were used for the PCR. TCRdb keeps only in-frame clones here, not all; method: immunoSEQ multiplex PCR. The sample's table shows approximately 150,000 clones. The clonotype was recovered from a woman aged 40 to 50 in good health and CMV-seronegative. The gene calls are TRBV11-3 and TRBJ2-3; maybe TRBD1 (6 bases). Sequencing was done on a sample of PBMCs. The CDR3 coding sequence is TGTGCCAGCAGCTTAGGGGGGCAGAGCACAGATACGCAGTATTTT. This encodes CASSLGGQSTDTQYF.